This entry lists 2 T cell receptor beta chains sequenced from one sample in a study of CD8+ T cells in alopecia areata. RNA was extracted and reverse transcribed into cDNA as the sequencing template. Measured with immunoSEQ multiplex PCR; TCRdb has only the in-frame clones, and not every one. In the table there are tens of thousands of clones, about half of which are singletons. Treatment specified: oral pan-JAK inhibitor, 5-10 mg twice daily. The source was CD8+ T cells sorted from blood, collected at approximately week 37, from a patient treated with tofacitinib. The source of these receptors is a human donor with alopecia areata.

In the case of this clone: One end of the junction is discordant with germline, which a read error may explain. The chain uses TRBV4-1 and TRBJ1-1; 7 bases align to TRBD1. The CDR3 sequence is 15 residues long. CDR1 MGHRA and CDR2 YSYEKL come from the germline V gene. The CDR3 loop is CASSQPLNPGTAILF. As DNA, the CDR3 is TGCGCCAGCAGCCAACCACTCAATCCCGGGACAGCCATCCTCTTT.

The rearrangement uses TRBV7-3 and TRBJ2-3, with D maybe TRBD2 (5 bases). V lost 1 base to trimming and J lost 4 bases, with 9 bases between them. Germline CDR1 is SGHTA and CDR2 is FQGTGA. The CDR3 contains 14 residues. The CDR3: CASSLRVGADTQYF. The CDR3 bases are TGTGCCAGCAGCTTAAGGGTCGGGGCAGATACGCAGTATTTT. The full variable domain, in which reference TRBV7-3 and TRBJ2-3 provide the parts outside the CDR3, is GAGVSQTPSNKVTEKGKYVELRCDPISGHTALYWYRQSLGQGPEFLIYFQGTGAADDSGLPNDRFFAVRPEGSVSTLKIQRTERGDSAVYLCASSLRVGADTQYFGPGTRLTVL.